These 16 T cell receptor beta chains came from one sample sequenced in a study of blood T cell repertoires in COVID-19. This table comes from immunoSEQ multiplex PCR, and its TCRdb copy is limited to in-frame clones, with some not included. The sample has 140,000 to 150,000 clones; around 81% are singletons. Input material: peripheral blood. The receptors originated from a man aged 55 to 70 with active or convalescent COVID-19.

The chain recombines TRBV24-1 with TRBJ2-7; D may be TRBD2 (6 bases). The germline V and J ends were trimmed by 1 base and 10 bases, with 13 bases remaining between them. Germline values: CDR1 KGHDR, CDR2 SFDVKD. The CDR3 runs 13 residues. CDR3 bases: TGTGCCACCAGTGATTTATCCCCGGAGGGACAGTACTTC. It codes for CATSDLSPEGQYF.

This clone came up once. The junction differs from germline at one of its ends, possibly a read error. The chain combines TRBV5-1 with TRBJ2-2; weak D call: TRBD1 (6 bases). Germline V gene lookup returns CDR1 SGHRS and CDR2 YFSETQ. This CDR3 comprises 16 residues. The CDR3 reads CASSLYVAGDTGELFF. The CDR3 region has the DNA TGCGCCAGTAGCTTATATGTGGCAGGGGACACCGGGGAGCTGTTTTTT.

This clone was seen a handful of times. The rearrangement joins TRBV7-9 to TRBJ2-3, with TRBD2 matching 11 bases. The CDR3 is 15 amino acids. Germline trimming cut 5 bases from V and 3 bases from J; bases unmatched to any gene: 4. The germline gives CDR1 SEHNR, CDR2 FQNEAQ (reference sequence). CDR3 DNA sequence: TGTGCCAGCAGCCCGGGACTAGCGGTTACAGATACGCAGTATTTT. Translated: CASSPGLAVTDTQYF.

The chain has TRBV29-1 and TRBJ1-2; 8 positions agree with TRBD1. The CDR3 is 12 residues long. From germline, CDR1 is SQVTM and CDR2 ANQGSEA. V trimming: 6 bases; J trimming: 7 bases; junction bases outside the gene matches: 7. This chain's CDR3 is CSVRTGRGGYTF. The CDR3 DNA sequence: TGCAGCGTGAGGACAGGGAGGGGTGGCTACACCTTC.

The chain joins TRBV7-2 to TRBJ1-2; D remains unclear. Germline V gene lookup returns CDR1 SGHTA and CDR2 FQGNSA. Trimming stripped 5 bases from V and 8 bases from J, with 18 bases between. The CDR3 runs 14 residues. This CDR3 is CASSAKPDSGGYTF. The CDR3 nucleotides read TGTGCCAGCAGCGCCAAGCCTGACTCTGGCGGCTACACCTTC.

As DNA, the CDR3 is TGTGCCAGCAGCGTATTAGTTGCGGGAGGGAAAGATACGCAGTATTTT. Protein sequence: CASSVLVAGGKDTQYF. The rearrangement uses TRBV9 and TRBJ2-3, with 9 bases matching TRBD2. Germline V gene data show CDR1 as SGDLS and CDR2 as YYNGEE. The V segment lost 1 base and the J segment 5 bases; nucleotides outside the gene matches: 8. The CDR3 totals 16 residues.

The CDR3 bases are TGTGCCAGCACAGATCAGGGGGTCCTGGCCCATGAGCAGTTCTTC. It encodes CASTDQGVLAHEQFF. The chain links TRBV27 to TRBJ2-1, with TRBD1 identical over 7 bases. The CDR3 contains 15 residues. Per the germline V gene, CDR1 is MNHEY and CDR2 is SMNVEV (reference sequence). The trim removed 7 bases at V and 8 bases at J, leaving 14 bases unmatched.

This chain uses TRBV28 with TRBJ1-3; D is possibly TRBD1 (5 bases). This CDR3 is 12 amino acids long. CDR1 and CDR2 (germline): MDHEN, SYDVKM. The V gene lost 7 bases and the J gene lost 14 bases, with 18 bases spanning the gap. This CDR3 is CASTGTPLRLYF. For the CDR3, the DNA is TGTGCCAGCACTGGGACTCCCCTCCGGCTATATTTT.

The J gene is TRBJ2-3, the V gene TRBV13; no definite D call. The CDR3 runs 14 residues. Germline lookup yields CDR1 PRHDT and CDR2 FYEKMQ (reference sequence). Deletions cut 4 bases from V and 2 bases from J, with 10 bases between. The CDR3 spells CASSSPGYTDTQYF. DNA of the CDR3: TGTGCCAGCAGCTCACCGGGTTACACAGATACGCAGTATTTT. The full variable domain, completed using reference TRBV13 and TRBJ2-3, is AAGVIQSPRHLIKEKRETATLKCYPIPRHDTVYWYQQGPGQDPQFLISFYEKMQSDKGSIPDRFSAQQFSDYHSELNMSSLELGDSALYFCASSSPGYTDTQYFGPGTRLTVL.

The chain employs TRBV27 and TRBJ1-3; D is ambiguous. From germline, CDR1 is MNHEY and CDR2 SMNVEV (reference sequence). CDR3 length: 13 residues. V was shortened by 6 bases and J by 1 base, with 7 bases between the two germline ends. CDR3 coding DNA: TGTGCCAGCAGGCGGGTGTCTGGAAACACCATATATTTT. Protein product: CASRRVSGNTIYF.

The chain carries TRBV7-8 and TRBJ2-3, with 8 bases identical to TRBD1. Looked up from germline, CDR1 is SGHVS and CDR2 is FQNEAQ. CDR3 size: 15 residues. Trimming cost V 8 bases and J 1 base; bases outside gene matches: 8. As DNA, the CDR3 is TGTGCCAGCCTCCTTCAGGGGGCACGCACAGATACGCAGTATTTT. It codes for CASLLQGARTDTQYF.

This chain uses TRBV7-3 with TRBJ2-2; 8 nucleotides align to TRBD1. The germline V gene encodes CDR1 SGHTA and CDR2 FQGTGA. The CDR3 runs 15 residues. Trimming took 5 bases from V and 6 from J; bases not matched to a gene: 8. The CDR3 region is CASSPQGARAGELFF. Here the CDR3 DNA reads TGTGCCAGCAGCCCCCAGGGGGCTCGGGCCGGGGAGCTGTTTTTT.

CDR3 residues: CASSIDSYSNQPQHF. CDR3 nucleotide sequence: TGTGCCAGCAGCATCGACAGTTATAGCAATCAGCCCCAGCATTTT. The rearrangement links TRBV6-2 or TRBV6-3 to TRBJ1-5, with a tentative D call TRBD1 (5 bases). The CDR3 covers 15 residues. Germline lookup yields CDR1 MNHEY and CDR2 SVGEGT. Trimming removed 6 bases at V and 0 bases at J, with 12 bases between.

The rearrangement joins TRBV5-1 to TRBJ2-2, with D perhaps matching TRBD1 (6 bases). In germline, CDR1 is SGHRS, CDR2 YFSETQ. The CDR3 sequence is 13 residues long. The V gene lost 7 bases and the J gene lost 1 base, with 8 bases spanning the gap. Here the CDR3 reads CASGQLNTGELFF. Here the CDR3 DNA reads TGCGCCAGCGGACAGTTGAACACCGGGGAGCTGTTTTTT.

The chain uses TRBV7-3 and TRBJ2-1; TRBD2 might be the D (6 bases). This CDR3 spans 15 amino acids. V was cut by 3 bases and J by 0 bases, with 9 bases left in between. Germline V gene data show CDR1 as SGHTA and CDR2 as FQGTGA. Written as DNA, the CDR3 is TGTGCCAGCAGCTTCCGACTAGACTCCTACAATGAGCAGTTCTTC. It encodes CASSFRLDSYNEQFF.

The rearrangement uses TRBV28 and TRBJ2-7; TRBD2 agrees at 7 bases. Per the germline V gene, CDR1 is MDHEN and CDR2 is SYDVKM. V trimming: 6 bases; J trimming: 2 bases; junction bases outside the gene matches: 7. This CDR3 contains 14 residues. The CDR3 region has the DNA TGTGCCAGCAGCCTATGGGGGGGTCCCTACGAGCAGTACTTC. It translates to CASSLWGGPYEQYF.